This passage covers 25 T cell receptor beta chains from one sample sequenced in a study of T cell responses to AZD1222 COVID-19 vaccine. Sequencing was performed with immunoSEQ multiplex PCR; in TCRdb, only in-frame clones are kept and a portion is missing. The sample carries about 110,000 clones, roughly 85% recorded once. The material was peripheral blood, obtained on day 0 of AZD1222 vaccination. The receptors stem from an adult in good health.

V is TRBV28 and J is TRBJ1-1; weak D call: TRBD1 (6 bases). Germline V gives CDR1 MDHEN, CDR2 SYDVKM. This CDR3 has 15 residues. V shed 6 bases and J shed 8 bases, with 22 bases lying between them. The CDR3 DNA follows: TGTGCCAGCAGCCGCCCTGGGGGCCCCGCCGGGGAAGCTTTCTTT. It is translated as CASSRPGGPAGEAFF.

The CDR3 region is CTSSQAPSRGAGMGF. The DNA of the CDR3 is TGCACCAGCAGCCAAGCGCCCAGCAGGGGCGCCGGCATGGGGTTC. V usage is TRBV1 and J usage is TRBJ2-7; no DNA check was done on the table's D call, TRBD1. TRBV1 is annotated as a pseudogene. The CDR3 runs to 15 residues.

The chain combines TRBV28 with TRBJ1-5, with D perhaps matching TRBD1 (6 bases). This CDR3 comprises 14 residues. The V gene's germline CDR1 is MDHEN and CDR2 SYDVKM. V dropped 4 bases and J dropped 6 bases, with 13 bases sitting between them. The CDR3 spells CASSSRGGTQPQHF. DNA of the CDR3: TGTGCCAGCAGTTCCAGGGGAGGTACTCAGCCCCAGCATTTT.

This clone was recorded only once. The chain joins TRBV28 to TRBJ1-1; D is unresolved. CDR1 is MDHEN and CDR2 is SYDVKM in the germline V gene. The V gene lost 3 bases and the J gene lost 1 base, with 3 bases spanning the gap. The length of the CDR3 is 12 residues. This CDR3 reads CASSFQNTEAFF. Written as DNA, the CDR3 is TGTGCCAGCAGTTTCCAGAACACTGAAGCTTTCTTT.

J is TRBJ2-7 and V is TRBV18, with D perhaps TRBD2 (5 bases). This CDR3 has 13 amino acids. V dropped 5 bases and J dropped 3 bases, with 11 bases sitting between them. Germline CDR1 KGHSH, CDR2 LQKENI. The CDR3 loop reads CASSATGDYEQYF. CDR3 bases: TGTGCCAGCTCAGCAACCGGGGACTACGAGCAGTACTTC.

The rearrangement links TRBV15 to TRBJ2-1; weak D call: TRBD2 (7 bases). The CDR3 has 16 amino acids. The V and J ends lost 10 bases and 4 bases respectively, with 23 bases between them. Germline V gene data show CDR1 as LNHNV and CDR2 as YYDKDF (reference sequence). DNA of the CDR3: TGTGCCAGCCGGAAGGGGGGCGGGGGCGGATACAATGAGCAGTTCTTC. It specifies CASRKGGGGGYNEQFF.

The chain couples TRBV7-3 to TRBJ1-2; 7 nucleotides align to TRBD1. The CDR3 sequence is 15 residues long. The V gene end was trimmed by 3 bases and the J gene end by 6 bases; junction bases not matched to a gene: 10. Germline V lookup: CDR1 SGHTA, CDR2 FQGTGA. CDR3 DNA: TGTGCCAGCAGCTTGTCGCAGGGGGGTTTCAATGGCTACACCTTC. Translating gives CASSLSQGGFNGYTF.

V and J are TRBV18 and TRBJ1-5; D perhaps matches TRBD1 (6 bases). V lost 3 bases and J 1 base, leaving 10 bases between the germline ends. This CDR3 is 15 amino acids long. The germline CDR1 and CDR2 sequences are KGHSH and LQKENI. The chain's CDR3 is CASSPGQSSNQPQHF. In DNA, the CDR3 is TGTGCCAGCTCACCGGGACAATCGAGCAATCAGCCCCAGCATTTT.

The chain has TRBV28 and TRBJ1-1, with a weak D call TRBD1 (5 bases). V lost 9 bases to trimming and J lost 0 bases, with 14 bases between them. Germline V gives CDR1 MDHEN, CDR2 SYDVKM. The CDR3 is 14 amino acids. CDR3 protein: CASSSRDLNTEAFF. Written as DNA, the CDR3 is TGTGCCAGTTCCTCCAGGGATTTGAACACTGAAGCTTTCTTT.

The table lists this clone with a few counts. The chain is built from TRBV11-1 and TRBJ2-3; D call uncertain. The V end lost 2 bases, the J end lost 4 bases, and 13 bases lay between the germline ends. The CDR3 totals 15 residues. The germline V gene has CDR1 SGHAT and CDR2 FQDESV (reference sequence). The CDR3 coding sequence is TGTGCCAGCAGCTTAAGGTGGTCCACTCCAGATACGCAGTATTTT. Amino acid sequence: CASSLRWSTPDTQYF.

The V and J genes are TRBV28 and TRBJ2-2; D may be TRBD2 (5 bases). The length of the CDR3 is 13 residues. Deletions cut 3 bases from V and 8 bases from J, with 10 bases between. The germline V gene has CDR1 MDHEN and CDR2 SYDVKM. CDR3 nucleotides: TGTGCCAGCAGTTTTGGGGAGCCGGGGGAGCTGTTTTTT. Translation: CASSFGEPGELFF.

The CDR3 loop is CASSLGLAGSTDTQYF. Written as DNA, the CDR3 is TGCGCCAGCAGCCTGGGACTAGCGGGCAGCACAGATACGCAGTATTTT. The genes are TRBV5-1 and TRBJ2-3, with TRBD2 matching over 12 bases. Looked up from germline, CDR1 is SGHRS and CDR2 is YFSETQ. The CDR3 covers 16 residues. The trim removed 4 bases at V and 0 bases at J, leaving 3 bases unmatched.

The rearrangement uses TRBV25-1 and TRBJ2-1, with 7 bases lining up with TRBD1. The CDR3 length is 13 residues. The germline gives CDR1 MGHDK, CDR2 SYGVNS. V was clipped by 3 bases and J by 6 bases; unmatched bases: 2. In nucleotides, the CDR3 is TGTGCCAGCAGTGATAGGGGGCTCAATGAGCAGTTCTTC. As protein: CASSDRGLNEQFF.

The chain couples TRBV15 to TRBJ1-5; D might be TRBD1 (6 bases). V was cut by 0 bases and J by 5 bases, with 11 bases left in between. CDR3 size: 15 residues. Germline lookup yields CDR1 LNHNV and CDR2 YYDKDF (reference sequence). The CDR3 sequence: CATSRDKQGYQPQHF. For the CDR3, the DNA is TGTGCCACCAGCAGAGATAAGCAGGGGTATCAGCCCCAGCATTTT.

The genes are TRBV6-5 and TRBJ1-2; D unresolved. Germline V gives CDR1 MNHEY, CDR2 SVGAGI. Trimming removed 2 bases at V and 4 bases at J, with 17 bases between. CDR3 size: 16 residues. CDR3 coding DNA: TGTGCCAGCAGTTACCCTCAGTCCCGAGGGAGCTATGGCTACACCTTC. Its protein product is CASSYPQSRGSYGYTF.

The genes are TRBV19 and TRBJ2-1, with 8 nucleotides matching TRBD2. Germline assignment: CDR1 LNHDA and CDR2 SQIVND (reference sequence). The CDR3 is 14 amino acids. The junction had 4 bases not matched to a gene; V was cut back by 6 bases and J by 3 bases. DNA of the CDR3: TGTGCCAGTAGGCGGGGGGCAGGCTACAATGAGCAGTTCTTC. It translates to CASRRGAGYNEQFF. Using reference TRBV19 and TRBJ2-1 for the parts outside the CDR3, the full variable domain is DGGITQSPKYLFRKEGQNVTLSCEQNLNHDAMYWYRQDPGQGLRLIYYSQIVNDFQKGDIAEGYSVSREKKESFPLTVTSAQKNPTAFYLCASRRGAGYNEQFFGPGTRLTVL.

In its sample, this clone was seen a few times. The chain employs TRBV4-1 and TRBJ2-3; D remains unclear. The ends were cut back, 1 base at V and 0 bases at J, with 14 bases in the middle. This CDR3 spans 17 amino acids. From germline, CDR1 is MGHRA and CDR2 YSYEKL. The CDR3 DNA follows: TGCGCCAGCAGCCAAGTATGGAACCTCGGGAGCACAGATACGCAGTATTTT. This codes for CASSQVWNLGSTDTQYF.

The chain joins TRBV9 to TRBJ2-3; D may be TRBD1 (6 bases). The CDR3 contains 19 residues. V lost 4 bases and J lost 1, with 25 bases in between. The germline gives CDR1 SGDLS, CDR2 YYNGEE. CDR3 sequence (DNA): TGTGCCAGCAGCCCTGCTAGGAAAGGGGGTAGTTATGGCACAGATACGCAGTATTTT. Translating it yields CASSPARKGGSYGTDTQYF.

CDR3 sequence reads: CASSLGPTEYSGANVLTF. In nucleotides, the CDR3 is TGTGCCAGCAGCTTGGGGCCGACGGAATACTCTGGGGCCAACGTCCTGACTTTC. The chain combines TRBV5-6 with TRBJ2-6; D not resolved. Germline values: CDR1 SGHDT, CDR2 YYEEEE. Trimming stripped 0 bases from V and 0 bases from J, with 13 bases between. The CDR3 runs 18 residues.

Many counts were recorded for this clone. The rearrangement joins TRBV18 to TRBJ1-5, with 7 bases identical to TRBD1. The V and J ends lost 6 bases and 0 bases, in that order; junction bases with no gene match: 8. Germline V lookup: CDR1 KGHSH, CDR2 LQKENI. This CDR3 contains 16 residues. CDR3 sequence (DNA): TGTGCCAGCTCGACAGGGTTTGAGCTTAGCAATCAGCCCCAGCATTTT. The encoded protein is CASSTGFELSNQPQHF.

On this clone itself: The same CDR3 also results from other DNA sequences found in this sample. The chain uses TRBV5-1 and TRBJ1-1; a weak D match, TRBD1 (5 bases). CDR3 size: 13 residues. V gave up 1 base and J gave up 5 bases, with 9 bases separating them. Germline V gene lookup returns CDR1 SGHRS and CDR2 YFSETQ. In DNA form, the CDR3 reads TGCGCCAGCAGCTTGCGGGGGGGAACTGAAGCTTTCTTT. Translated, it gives CASSLRGGTEAFF.

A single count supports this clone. This CDR3 reads CASSLPMGNEQFF. CDR3 sequence (DNA): TGCGCCAGCAGCTTACCGATGGGGAATGAGCAGTTCTTC. This rearrangement joins TRBV5-1 to TRBJ2-1; D gene uncertain. V was trimmed by 2 bases and J by 7 bases, leaving 10 bases between them. Germline CDR1 reads SGHRS; CDR2 reads YFSETQ. This CDR3 is 13 amino acids long.

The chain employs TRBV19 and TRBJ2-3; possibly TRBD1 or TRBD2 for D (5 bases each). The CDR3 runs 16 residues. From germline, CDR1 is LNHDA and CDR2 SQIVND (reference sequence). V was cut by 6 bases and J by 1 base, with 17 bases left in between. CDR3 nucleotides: TGTGCCAGTAGAAAGGGGTACGACGGGGGCACAGATACGCAGTATTTT. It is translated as CASRKGYDGGTDTQYF.

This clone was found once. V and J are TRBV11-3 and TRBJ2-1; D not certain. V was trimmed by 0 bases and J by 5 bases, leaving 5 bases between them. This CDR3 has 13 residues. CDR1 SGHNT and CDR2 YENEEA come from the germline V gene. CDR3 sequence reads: CASSLDRNNEQFF. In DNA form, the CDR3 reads TGTGCCAGCAGCTTAGATCGGAACAATGAGCAGTTCTTC.

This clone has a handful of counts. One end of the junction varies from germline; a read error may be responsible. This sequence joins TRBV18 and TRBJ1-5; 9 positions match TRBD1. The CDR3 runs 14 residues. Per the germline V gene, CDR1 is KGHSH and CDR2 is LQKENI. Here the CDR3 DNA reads TGTGCCAGCTCCCCACAGGGGGCAGAACAGCCCCAGCATTTT. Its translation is CASSPQGAEQPQHF.